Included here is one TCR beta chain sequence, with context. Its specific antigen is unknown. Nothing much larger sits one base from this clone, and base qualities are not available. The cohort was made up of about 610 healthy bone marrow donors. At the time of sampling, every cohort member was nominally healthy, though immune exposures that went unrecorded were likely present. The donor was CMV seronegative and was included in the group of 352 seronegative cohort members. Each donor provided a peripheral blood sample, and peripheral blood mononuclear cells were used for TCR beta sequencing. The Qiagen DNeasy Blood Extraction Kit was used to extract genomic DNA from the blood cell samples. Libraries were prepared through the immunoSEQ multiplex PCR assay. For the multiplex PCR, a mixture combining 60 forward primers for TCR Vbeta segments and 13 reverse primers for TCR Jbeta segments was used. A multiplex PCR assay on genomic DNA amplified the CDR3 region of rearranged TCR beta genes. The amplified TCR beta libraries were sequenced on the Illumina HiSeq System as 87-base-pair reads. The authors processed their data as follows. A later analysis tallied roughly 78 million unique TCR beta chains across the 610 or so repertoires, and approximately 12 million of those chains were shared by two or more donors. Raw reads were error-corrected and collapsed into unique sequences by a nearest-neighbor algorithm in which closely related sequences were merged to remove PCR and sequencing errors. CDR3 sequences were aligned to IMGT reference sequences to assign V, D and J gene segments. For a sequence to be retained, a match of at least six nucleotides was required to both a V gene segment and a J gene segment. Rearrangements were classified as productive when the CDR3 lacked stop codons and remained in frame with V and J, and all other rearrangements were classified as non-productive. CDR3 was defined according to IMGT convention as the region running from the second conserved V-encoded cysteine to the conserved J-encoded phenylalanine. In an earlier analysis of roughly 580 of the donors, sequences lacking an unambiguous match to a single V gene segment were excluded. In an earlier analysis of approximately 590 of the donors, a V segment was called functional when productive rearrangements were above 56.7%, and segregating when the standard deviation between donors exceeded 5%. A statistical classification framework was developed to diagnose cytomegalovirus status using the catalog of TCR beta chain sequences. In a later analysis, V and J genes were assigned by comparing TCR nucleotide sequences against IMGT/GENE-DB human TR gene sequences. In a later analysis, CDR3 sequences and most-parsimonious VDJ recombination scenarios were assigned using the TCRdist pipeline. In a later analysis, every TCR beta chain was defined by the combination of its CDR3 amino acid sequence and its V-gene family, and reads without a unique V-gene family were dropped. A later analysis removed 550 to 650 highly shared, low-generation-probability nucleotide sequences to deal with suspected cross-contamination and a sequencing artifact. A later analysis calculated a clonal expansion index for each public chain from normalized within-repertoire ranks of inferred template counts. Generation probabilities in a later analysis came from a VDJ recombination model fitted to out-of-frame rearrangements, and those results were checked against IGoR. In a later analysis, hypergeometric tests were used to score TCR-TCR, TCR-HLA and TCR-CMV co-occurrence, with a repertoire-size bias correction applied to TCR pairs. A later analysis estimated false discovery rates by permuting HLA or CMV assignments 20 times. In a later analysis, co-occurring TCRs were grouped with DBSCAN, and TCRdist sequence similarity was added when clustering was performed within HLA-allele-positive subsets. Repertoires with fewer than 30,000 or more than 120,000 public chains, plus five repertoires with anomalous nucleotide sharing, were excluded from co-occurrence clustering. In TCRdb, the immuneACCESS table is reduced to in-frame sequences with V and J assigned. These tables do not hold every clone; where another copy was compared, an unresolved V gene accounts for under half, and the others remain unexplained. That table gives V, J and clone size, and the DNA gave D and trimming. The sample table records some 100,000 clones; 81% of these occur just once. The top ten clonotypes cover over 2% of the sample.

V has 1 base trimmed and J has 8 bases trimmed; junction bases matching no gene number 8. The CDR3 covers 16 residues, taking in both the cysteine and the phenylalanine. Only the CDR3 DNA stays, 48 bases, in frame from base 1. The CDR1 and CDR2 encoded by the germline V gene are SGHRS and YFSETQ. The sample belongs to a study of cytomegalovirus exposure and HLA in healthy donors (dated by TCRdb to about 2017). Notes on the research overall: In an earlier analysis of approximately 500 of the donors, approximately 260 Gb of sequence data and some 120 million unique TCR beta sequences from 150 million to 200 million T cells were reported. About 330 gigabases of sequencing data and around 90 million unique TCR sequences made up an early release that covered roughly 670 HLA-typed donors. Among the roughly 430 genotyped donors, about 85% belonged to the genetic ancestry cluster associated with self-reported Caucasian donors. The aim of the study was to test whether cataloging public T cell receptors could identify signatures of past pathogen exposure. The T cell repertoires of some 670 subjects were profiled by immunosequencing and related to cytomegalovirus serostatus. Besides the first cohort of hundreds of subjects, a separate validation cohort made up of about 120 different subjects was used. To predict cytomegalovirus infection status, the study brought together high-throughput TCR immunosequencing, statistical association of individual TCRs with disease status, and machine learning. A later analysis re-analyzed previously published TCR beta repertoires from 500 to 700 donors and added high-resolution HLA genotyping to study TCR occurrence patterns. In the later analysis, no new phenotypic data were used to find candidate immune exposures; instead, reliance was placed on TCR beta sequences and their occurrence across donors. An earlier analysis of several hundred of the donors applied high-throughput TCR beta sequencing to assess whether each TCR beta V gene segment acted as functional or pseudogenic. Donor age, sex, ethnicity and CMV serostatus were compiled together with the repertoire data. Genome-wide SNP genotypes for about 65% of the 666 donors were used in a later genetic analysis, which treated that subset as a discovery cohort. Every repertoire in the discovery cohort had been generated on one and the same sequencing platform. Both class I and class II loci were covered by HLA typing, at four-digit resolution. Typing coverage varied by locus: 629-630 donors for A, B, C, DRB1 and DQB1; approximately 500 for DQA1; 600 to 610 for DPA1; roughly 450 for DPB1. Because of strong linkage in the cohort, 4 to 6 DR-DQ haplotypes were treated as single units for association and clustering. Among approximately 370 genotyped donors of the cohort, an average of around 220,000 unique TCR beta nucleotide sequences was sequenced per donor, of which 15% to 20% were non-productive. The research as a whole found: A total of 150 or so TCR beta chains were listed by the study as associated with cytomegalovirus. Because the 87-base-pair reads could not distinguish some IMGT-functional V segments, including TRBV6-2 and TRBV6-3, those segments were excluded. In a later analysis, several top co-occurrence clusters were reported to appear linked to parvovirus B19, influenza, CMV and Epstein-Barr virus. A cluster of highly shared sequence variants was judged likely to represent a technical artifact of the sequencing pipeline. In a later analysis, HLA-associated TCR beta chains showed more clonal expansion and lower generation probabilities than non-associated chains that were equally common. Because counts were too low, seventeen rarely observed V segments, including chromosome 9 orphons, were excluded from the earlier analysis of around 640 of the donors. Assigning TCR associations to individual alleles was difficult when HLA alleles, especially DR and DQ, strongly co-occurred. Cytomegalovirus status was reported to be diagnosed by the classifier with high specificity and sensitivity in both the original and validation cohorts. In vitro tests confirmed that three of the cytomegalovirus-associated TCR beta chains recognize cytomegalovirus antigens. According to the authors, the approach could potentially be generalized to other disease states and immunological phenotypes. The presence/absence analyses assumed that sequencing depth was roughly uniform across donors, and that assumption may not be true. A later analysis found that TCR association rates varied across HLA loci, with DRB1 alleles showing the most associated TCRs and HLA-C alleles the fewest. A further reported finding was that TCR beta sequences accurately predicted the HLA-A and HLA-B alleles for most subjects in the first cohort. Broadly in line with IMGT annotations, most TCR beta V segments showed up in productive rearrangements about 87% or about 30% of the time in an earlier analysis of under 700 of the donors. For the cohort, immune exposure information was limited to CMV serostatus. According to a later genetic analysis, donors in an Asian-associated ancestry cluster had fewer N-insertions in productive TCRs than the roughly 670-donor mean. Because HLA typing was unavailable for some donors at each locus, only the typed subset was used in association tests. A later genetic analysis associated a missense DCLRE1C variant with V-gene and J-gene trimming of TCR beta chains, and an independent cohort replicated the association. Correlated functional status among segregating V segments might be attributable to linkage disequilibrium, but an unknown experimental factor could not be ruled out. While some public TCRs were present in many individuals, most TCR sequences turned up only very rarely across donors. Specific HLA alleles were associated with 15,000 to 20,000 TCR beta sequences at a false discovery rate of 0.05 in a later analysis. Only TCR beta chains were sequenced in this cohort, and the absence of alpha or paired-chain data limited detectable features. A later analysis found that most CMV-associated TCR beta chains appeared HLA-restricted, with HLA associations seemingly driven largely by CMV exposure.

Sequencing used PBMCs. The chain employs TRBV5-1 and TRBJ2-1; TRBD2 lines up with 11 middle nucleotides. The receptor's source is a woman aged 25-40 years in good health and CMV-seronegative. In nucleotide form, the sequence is TGCGCCAGCAGCTTGCGTGCTAGCGGGAGGACCGATGAGCAGTTCTTC. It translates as CASSLRASGRTDEQFF.